Detailed here is one T cell receptor beta chain. Its antigen is unknown. One junction end does not reproduce the germline sequence, and a read error may be involved. The CDR3, cysteine through phenylalanine, is 16 amino acids long. Only CDR3 DNA is held: 48 bases, read in frame from base 1. The germline V gene specifies MDHEN as CDR1 and SYDVKM as CDR2. This specimen comes from a study of Graves' ophthalmopathy and Graves' hyperthyroidism (dated by TCRdb to the late 2010s). Turning to the overall study: Peripheral blood was collected before any treatment was given, at the time of initial diagnosis. To explore V-J signatures that separate ophthalmopathy from hyperthyroidism, a discovery set of about a hundred patients was enrolled, consisting of 40 to 45 with ophthalmopathy and around 57 with stable hyperthyroidism. The 95 to 100 discovery patients were randomly divided into training and test sets at a 7:3 ratio. The study used TCR beta repertoire signatures to distinguish Graves' ophthalmopathy from Graves' hyperthyroidism and to predict progression to ophthalmopathy. In total, around 130 blood samples were TCR-sequenced: under 45 ophthalmopathy, over 70 hyperthyroidism and about 17 hyperthyroidism-to-ophthalmopathy patients. T-cell repertoires of thyroid tissue and blood were compared in several hyperthyroidism patients. After sampling, hyperthyroidism patients received methimazole starting at 30 mg daily, and ophthalmopathy patients received high-dose intravenous methylprednisolone. For independent validation, a separate cohort was made up of around 18 hyperthyroidism patients plus 17 patients who later progressed from hyperthyroidism to ophthalmopathy.

Patients with ophthalmopathy had moderately to severely active disease, with a Clinical Activity Score of 3 or more, a NOSPECS grade of 4 or more, and a disease duration of less than 3 months. Anyone with other autoimmune diseases, uncontrolled infections, pregnancy or lactation was excluded from the study. Clinical symptoms, serum thyroxine, TRAb, thyroid ultrasound and orbital computed tomography formed the basis of the diagnosis. PBMCs were isolated from approximately 10 ml of fresh peripheral blood by Ficoll-Paque density gradient centrifugation. Total RNA was extracted with Trizol reagent and quality-checked on an Agilent 2100 Bioanalyzer. TCR beta CDR3 regions were amplified from RNA transcripts for repertoire sequencing. A first-round RT-PCR used HTBI primers with the Qiagen OneStep RT-PCR kit, followed by a second-round multiplex PCR, size selection and purification. Sequencing of the libraries was carried out on an Illumina HiSeq2000 in paired-end mode with 100 bp reads. For the original study's pipeline: Reads were processed with SOAPnuke, discarding reads with adapters, uncalled bases, mean Phred below 15, or no exact constant-primer or identifier match. COPE v1.2.5 was used to merge the high-quality paired reads. Each unique nucleotide sequence was treated as a clonotype, and MiTCR v1.1 was used to align the clonotypes to the IMGT TRB V, D and J references. Only V-J combinations with frequency above 0.0001 were analysed, covering 99.2% of repertoires. For each V-J combination, a TCR clonal expansion and chaos score was defined as F50 clonal expansion divided by the chaos observed in the TCRdist matrix. Welch's t-statistics and random forest were used to narrow the features down to approximately twelve V-J combinations, which were then fed into a naive Bayes classifier. The Morisita-Horn index was used to measure how similar the thyroid and blood repertoires were. TCRdb passed the public sequencing reads through fastp at Q25 and MiXCR, retaining productive beta sequences. Here each entry gathers all rows of one CDR3 protein and keeps the most common genes and DNA. Clone size and V and J calls follow TCRdb, not the original study. The table for this sample lists roughly 480,000 distinct CDR3 sequences; approximately 15% of them were counted only once. 9.5% to 10% of the sample belongs to the ten largest clones.

The research as a whole found: Most expanded thyroid clonotypes with a frequency above 0.001 also appeared in blood, which suggests that blood repertoires may reflect the immune response in the thyroid. No statistical method was used to predetermine the sample size, and group allocation was not hidden from the investigators. In validation, the model predicted ophthalmopathy progression with less than 71% sensitivity and approximately 72% specificity; some 13 predicted patients were CT-confirmed with GO in a median of about 7.1 months. Ophthalmopathy was separated from stable hyperthyroidism by the 13-signature model with around 89% sensitivity and about 81% specificity in cross-validation and with 80%/75% in the test set.

The chain uses TRBV28 and TRBJ1-5; D gene: possibly TRBD1, on 5 matching bases. This clonotype was sampled from a woman aged 25 to 39 with Graves' ophthalmopathy. Donor details come from another sample of the same person, matched by shared clones. The sample was blood. The bases are TGTGCCAGCAGCCAAACAATGACAGAGGGTAATCAGCCTCAGCATTTT. Its translation reads: CASSQTMTEGNQPQHF.